Listed here are 24 T cell receptor beta chains from one sample, sequenced in a study of breast tumors, draining lymph nodes, adjacent tissues. TCRdb redid the calling of the multiplex PCR reads with MiXCR, one entry per CDR3 protein. The sample holds some 53,000 distinct CDR3 sequences, roughly 40% seen once. Sequencing input: breast tumor tissue. The source is a female donor with breast cancer. Some clones in this sample may be carry-over from other donors' samples.

The rearrangement links TRBV20-1 to TRBJ1-6; D ambiguous. This CDR3 has 14 residues. The ends were cut back, 1 base at V and 10 bases at J, with 14 bases in the middle. CDR1 and CDR2 from the germline V gene are DFQATT and SNEGSKA (reference sequence). CDR3 residues: CSARVETVWSPLHF. The CDR3 DNA is TGCAGTGCTAGAGTAGAGACGGTCTGGTCACCCCTCCACTTT.

This clonotype appeared many times. This chain uses TRBV7-9 with TRBJ2-3, with 7 bases lining up with TRBD1. V lost 5 bases to trimming and J lost 4 bases; unmatched junction nucleotides: 3. Germline V gives CDR1 SEHNR, CDR2 FQNEAQ (reference sequence). This CDR3 is built from 13 residues. The CDR3, as DNA: TGTGCCAGCAGCGACAGGGTCCCAGATACGCAGTATTTT. Amino acids: CASSDRVPDTQYF.

This clonotype came up many times. The junction departs from the called germline gene at one end, perhaps through a read error. The chain couples TRBV10-3 to TRBJ2-6; tentatively, D is TRBD1 or TRBD2 (7 bases each). Germline V gene data show CDR1 as ENHRY and CDR2 as SYGVKD. This CDR3 is built from 15 residues. The DNA of the CDR3 is TGTGCGATCAGGGGGGGGGGATCTGGGGCCAACGTCCTGACTTTC. Its translation: CAIRGGGSGANVLTF.

This clonotype is classed as medium-sized. The chain carries TRBV7-8 and TRBJ2-2, with unresolved D. Trimming took off 5 bases at V and 4 bases at J, with 14 bases between the two ends. Germline CDR1 and CDR2: SGHVS and FQNEAQ. The CDR3 extends over 15 amino acids. CDR3 loop: CASSGSVRGTGELFF. CDR3 nucleotides: TGTGCCAGCAGCGGTAGTGTGCGAGGCACCGGGGAGCTGTTTTTT.

The table lists this clonotype with a few counts. At one boundary the junction diverges from the germline segment, which might be a read error. V and J are TRBV6-6 and TRBJ2-5; D remains ambiguous. Germline V gene lookup returns CDR1 MNHNY and CDR2 SVGAGI (reference sequence). The CDR3 covers 12 residues. The CDR3 DNA follows: TGTGCCAGCAGTCACTCGAGAGAGACCCAGTACTTC. Its protein product is CASSHSRETQYF.

This clonotype was picked up many times. This rearrangement joins TRBV18 to TRBJ1-3; D is ambiguous. The CDR3 extends over 13 amino acids. Trimming left V 3 bases short and J 8 bases short, with 11 bases between. Germline values: CDR1 KGHSH, CDR2 LQKENI. In nucleotides, the CDR3 is TGTGCCAGCTCACCTGACGGCCGAGACACCATATATTTT. Amino acids: CASSPDGRDTIYF.

This clonotype came up many times. The chain is built from TRBV2 and TRBJ2-7, with D tentatively TRBD1 (5 bases). Germline V gives CDR1 SNHLY, CDR2 FYNNEI. V was trimmed by 8 bases and J by 4 bases, leaving 18 bases between them. The CDR3 runs 14 residues. The CDR3 DNA reads as TGTGCCAGCGGGCCGGACATTATCCCATACGAGCAGTACTTC. Protein sequence: CASGPDIIPYEQYF.

This clonotype was observed at least ten times. The rearrangement links TRBV10-3 to TRBJ1-6; no clear D. The CDR3 extends over 14 amino acids. Germline V gene data show CDR1 as ENHRY and CDR2 as SYGVKD. Trimming stripped 4 bases from V and 5 bases from J, with 9 bases between. The CDR3 here is CAISASSHNSPLHF. DNA for the CDR3: TGTGCCATCAGTGCTTCAAGCCATAATTCACCCCTCCACTTT.

This clonotype was detected a few times. V is TRBV4-1 and J is TRBJ2-5, with TRBD2 identical over 7 bases. From germline, CDR1 is MGHRA and CDR2 YSYEKL. Trimming at V came to 0 bases and at J to 5 bases, leaving 9 bases not matched to a gene. The CDR3 loop spans 16 amino acids. The CDR3 DNA reads TGCGCCAGCAGCCAAGACTTAGGGAGGGCCTTTGAGACCCAGTACTTC. The encoded protein is CASSQDLGRAFETQYF.

There are many counts of this clonotype. This chain uses TRBV5-6 with TRBJ2-7, with a weak D call TRBD2 (5 bases). V was clipped by 2 bases and J by 7 bases, with 16 bases between them. This CDR3 has 14 residues. Germline CDR1 reads SGHDT; CDR2 reads YYEEEE. CDR3 protein: CASSLIGEGREQYF. The CDR3 DNA sequence: TGTGCCAGCAGCTTAATCGGAGAGGGTCGGGAGCAGTACTTC.

In this sample, this clonotype turned up many times. The rearrangement joins TRBV5-8 to TRBJ1-2, with TRBD1 as a possible D gene (5 bases). Trimming left V 1 base short and J 2 bases short, with 9 bases between. The CDR3 covers 14 residues. Per germline, CDR1 SGHTS and CDR2 YDEGEE. In DNA, the CDR3 is TGTGCCAGCAGCTTGTCAGGGAGGAACTATGGCTACACCTTC. Translation gives CASSLSGRNYGYTF.

The V call is TRBV5-1, the J call TRBJ2-2, with D possibly matching TRBD2 (5 bases). Trimming took 4 bases from V and 3 from J, leaving 16 bases between them. The CDR3 length is 16 residues. Germline V CDR1 and CDR2: SGHRS, YFSETQ. CDR3 coding DNA: TGCGCCAGCAGCGACGGACTCGGGCTAGACACCGGGGAGCTGTTTTTT. The encoded protein is CASSDGLGLDTGELFF.

This clonotype was observed many times. The chain uses TRBV20-1 and TRBJ2-7, with a weak D call TRBD2 (6 bases). Germline-derived CDR1 and CDR2 are DFQATT and SNEGSKA (reference sequence). V was shortened by 1 base and J by 0 bases, with 22 bases between the two germline ends. This CDR3 has 18 amino acids. The CDR3 reads CSARGTGWGDSSSYEQYF. In nucleotides, the CDR3 is TGCAGTGCTAGAGGGACGGGATGGGGGGACTCGAGCTCCTACGAGCAGTACTTC.

This rearrangement joins TRBV12-5 to TRBJ2-3; 14 bases are shared with TRBD2. This CDR3 contains 17 residues. V shed 1 base and J 6 bases; nucleotides not matched to a gene: 6. Germline lookup yields CDR1 LGHNT and CDR2 FRNRAP. CDR3 loop: CASGLGLAGGPGDTQYF. Written as DNA, the CDR3 is TGTGCTAGTGGTTTGGGACTAGCGGGAGGGCCAGGCGATACGCAGTATTTT.

The table lists this clonotype with many counts. The V gene is TRBV4-2, the J gene TRBJ2-7; 10 positions agree with TRBD1. The CDR3 length is 15 residues. J gave up 2 bases and V 1 base, and 2 bases lay outside the gene matches. CDR1 is LGHNA and CDR2 is YNFKEQ in the germline V gene. The CDR3 DNA reads TGTGCCAGCAGCCAAGGACAGGGGGCGGCCTACGAGCAGTACTTC. Its translation: CASSQGQGAAYEQYF.

About this clonotype: At one boundary the junction diverges from the germline segment, which might be a read error. This chain joins TRBV7-2 and TRBJ2-5, with D tentatively TRBD2 (5 bases). There are 17 residues in the CDR3. Germline lookup yields CDR1 SGHTA and CDR2 FQGNSA. Here the CDR3 reads CAGSLSPGGRFQETQYF. The DNA for the CDR3 is TGTGCCGGCAGCTTATCCCCCGGAGGAAGGTTTCAAGAGACCCAGTACTTT.

This clonotype showed up many times. The gene calls are TRBV15 and TRBJ1-5; 9 bases map to TRBD1. CDR1 and CDR2 (germline): LNHNV, YYDKDF (reference sequence). CDR3 size: 15 residues. The junction had 2 bases not matched to a gene; V was cut back by 1 base and J by 4 bases. The CDR3 region has the DNA TGTGCCACCAGCAGAGCGGGACAGGGAAATCAGCCCCAGCATTTT. It yields the protein CATSRAGQGNQPQHF.

V and J are TRBV20-1 and TRBJ2-3; 9 positions agree with TRBD2. CDR3 length: 15 residues. V shed 5 bases and J 11 bases; nucleotides not matched to a gene: 17. Germline-derived CDR1 and CDR2 are DFQATT and SNEGSKA (reference sequence). CDR3: CSAGVGLAGLNEQYF. Written as DNA, the CDR3 is TGCAGTGCTGGGGTGGGCCTAGCGGGACTCAATGAGCAGTATTTT.

The chain has TRBV12-3 or TRBV12-4 and TRBJ1-1; D is unclear. There are 12 residues in the CDR3. Trimming shortened V by 7 bases and J by 2 bases, and 8 bases separated the two germline ends. The CDR3 protein is CASNPGNTEAFF. DNA for the CDR3: TGTGCCAGCAACCCGGGAAACACTGAAGCTTTCTTT.

The sample holds many counts of this clonotype. The V and J genes are TRBV5-6 and TRBJ1-4, with D perhaps TRBD1 (5 bases). V was clipped by 1 base and J by 4 bases, with 11 bases between them. The length of the CDR3 is 15 residues. Germline-derived CDR1 and CDR2 are SGHDT and YYEEEE. CDR3 amino acids: CASSLFATVNEKLFF. CDR3 in DNA: TGTGCCAGCAGCTTGTTCGCGACAGTTAATGAAAAACTGTTTTTT.

This clonotype was seen repeatedly, ten times or more. One junction end does not reproduce the germline sequence, and a read error may be involved. V usage is TRBV7-7 and J usage is TRBJ2-3; maybe TRBD1 (6 bases). In germline, CDR1 is SSHAT, CDR2 FNYEAQ (reference sequence). This CDR3 spans 20 amino acids. The CDR3 bases are TGTGCCAGCAGCCCAGCGAACTATCAGGGGCGAGCTGGGAGCATAGATACGCAGTATTTT. It specifies CASSPANYQGRAGSIDTQYF.

This clonotype was observed at least ten times. The chain employs TRBV7-8 and TRBJ2-7; no definite D call. Germline CDR1 is SGHVS and CDR2 is FQNEAQ. Between the trimmed V and J ends, which lost 1 base and 2 bases, there was a span of 12 bases. This CDR3 spans 15 amino acids. CDR3 amino acids: CASSLEPVRAYEQYF. The DNA of the CDR3 is TGTGCCAGCAGCTTAGAGCCAGTTAGGGCCTACGAGCAGTACTTC.

This chain connects TRBV20-1 to TRBJ2-3; 12 bases agree with TRBD2. Germline CDR1 DFQATT, CDR2 SNEGSKA (reference sequence). There are 14 residues in the CDR3. The ends lost 5 bases at V and 2 bases at J; junction bases unmatched: 2. CDR3 protein: CSAWTSGVTDTQYF. Written as DNA, the CDR3 is TGCAGTGCTTGGACTAGCGGGGTCACAGATACGCAGTATTTT.

Ten or more counts support this clonotype. The chain links TRBV11-1 to TRBJ1-4; maybe TRBD1 (6 bases). CDR1 and CDR2 (germline): SGHAT, FQDESV (reference sequence). The CDR3 loop spans 13 amino acids. V lost 4 bases, J lost 10 bases, and 13 bases lay in between. The CDR3 protein is CASSSTGIGKLFF. CDR3 in DNA: TGTGCCAGCAGCTCGACAGGAATTGGAAAACTGTTTTTT.